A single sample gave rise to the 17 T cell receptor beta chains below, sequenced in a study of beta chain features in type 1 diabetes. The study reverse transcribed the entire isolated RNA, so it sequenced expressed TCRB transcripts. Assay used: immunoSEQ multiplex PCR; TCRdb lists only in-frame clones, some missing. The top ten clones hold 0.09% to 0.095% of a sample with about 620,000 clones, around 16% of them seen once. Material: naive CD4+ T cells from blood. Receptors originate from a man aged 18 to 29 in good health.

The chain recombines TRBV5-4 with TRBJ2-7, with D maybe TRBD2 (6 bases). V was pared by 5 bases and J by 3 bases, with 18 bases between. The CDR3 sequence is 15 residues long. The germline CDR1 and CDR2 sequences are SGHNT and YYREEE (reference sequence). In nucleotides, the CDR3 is TGTGCCAGCAGGACGGCCGGGAGTACTCACTACGAGCAGTACTTC. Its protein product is CASRTAGSTHYEQYF. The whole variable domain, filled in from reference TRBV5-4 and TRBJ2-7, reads ETGVTQSPTHLIKTRGQQVTLRCSSQSGHNTVSWYQQALGQGPQFIFQYYREEENGRGNFPPRFSGLQFPNYSSELNVNALELDDSALYLCASRTAGSTHYEQYFGPGTRLTVT.

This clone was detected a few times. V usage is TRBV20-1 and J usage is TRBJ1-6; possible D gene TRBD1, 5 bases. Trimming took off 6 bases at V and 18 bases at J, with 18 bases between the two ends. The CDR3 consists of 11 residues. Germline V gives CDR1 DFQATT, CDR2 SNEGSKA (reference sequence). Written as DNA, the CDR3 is TGCAGTGCCTATGTTTCGCGACAGCCCCACTTT. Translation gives CSAYVSRQPHF.

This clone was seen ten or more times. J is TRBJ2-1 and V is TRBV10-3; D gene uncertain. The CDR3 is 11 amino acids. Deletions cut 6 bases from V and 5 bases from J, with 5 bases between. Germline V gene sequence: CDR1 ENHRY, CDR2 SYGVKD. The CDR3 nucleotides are TGTGCCATCAGCCCTAACAATGAGCAGTTCTTC. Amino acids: CAISPNNEQFF.

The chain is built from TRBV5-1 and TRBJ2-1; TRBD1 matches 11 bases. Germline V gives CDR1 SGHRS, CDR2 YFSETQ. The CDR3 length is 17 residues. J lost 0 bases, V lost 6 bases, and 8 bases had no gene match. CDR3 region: CASKITGTGGSYNEQFF. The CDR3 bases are TGCGCCAGCAAGATAACCGGGACAGGGGGCTCCTACAATGAGCAGTTCTTC.

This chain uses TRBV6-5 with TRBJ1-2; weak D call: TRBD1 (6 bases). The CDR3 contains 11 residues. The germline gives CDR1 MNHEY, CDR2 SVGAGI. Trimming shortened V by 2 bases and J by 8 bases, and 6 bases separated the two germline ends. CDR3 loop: CASSYRGGYTF. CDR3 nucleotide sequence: TGTGCCAGCAGTTACAGGGGGGGCTACACCTTC.

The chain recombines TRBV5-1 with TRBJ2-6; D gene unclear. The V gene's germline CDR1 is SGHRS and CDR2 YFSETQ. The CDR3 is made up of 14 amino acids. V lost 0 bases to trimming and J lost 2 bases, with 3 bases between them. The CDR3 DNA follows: TGCGCCAGCAGCTTGGACCCTGGGGCCAACGTCCTGACTTTC. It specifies CASSLDPGANVLTF.

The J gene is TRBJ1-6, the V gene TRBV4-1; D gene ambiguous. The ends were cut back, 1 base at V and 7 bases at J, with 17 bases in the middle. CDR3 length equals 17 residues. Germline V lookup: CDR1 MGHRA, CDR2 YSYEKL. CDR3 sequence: CASSQVLRRRENSPLHF. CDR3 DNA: TGCGCCAGCAGCCAAGTTTTGCGACGGCGGGAGAATTCACCCCTCCACTTT.

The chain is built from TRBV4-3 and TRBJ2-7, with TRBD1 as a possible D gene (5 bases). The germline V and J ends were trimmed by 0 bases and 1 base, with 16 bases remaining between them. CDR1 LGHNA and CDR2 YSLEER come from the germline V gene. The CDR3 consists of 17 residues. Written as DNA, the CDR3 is TGCGCCAGCAGCCAAGATCATGCCAGGGTAGGTTCCTACGAGCAGTACTTC. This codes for CASSQDHARVGSYEQYF.

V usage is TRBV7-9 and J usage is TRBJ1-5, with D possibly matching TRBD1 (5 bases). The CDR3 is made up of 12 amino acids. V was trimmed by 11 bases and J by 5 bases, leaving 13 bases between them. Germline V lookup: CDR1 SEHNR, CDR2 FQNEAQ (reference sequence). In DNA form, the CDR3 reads TGTGCCGTCAGTGGGGGGGATCAGCCCCAGCATTTT. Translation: CAVSGGDQPQHF.

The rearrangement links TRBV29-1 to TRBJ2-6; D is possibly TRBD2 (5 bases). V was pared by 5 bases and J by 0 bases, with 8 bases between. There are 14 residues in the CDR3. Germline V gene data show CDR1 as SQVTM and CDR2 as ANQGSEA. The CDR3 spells CSVFGGSGANVLTF. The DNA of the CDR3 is TGCAGCGTTTTTGGAGGCTCTGGGGCCAACGTCCTGACTTTC.

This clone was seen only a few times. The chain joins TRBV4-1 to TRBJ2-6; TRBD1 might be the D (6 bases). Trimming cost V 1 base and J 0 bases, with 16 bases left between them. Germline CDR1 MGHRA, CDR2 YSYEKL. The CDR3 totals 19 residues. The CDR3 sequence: CASSQVGRGKDSGANVLTF. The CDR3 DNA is TGCGCCAGCAGCCAAGTGGGCAGGGGAAAAGACTCTGGGGCCAACGTCCTGACTTTC.

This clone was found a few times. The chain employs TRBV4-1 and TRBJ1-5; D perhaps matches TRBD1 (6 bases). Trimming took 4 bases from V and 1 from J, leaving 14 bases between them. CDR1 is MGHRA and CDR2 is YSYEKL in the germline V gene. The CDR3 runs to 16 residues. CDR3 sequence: CASSLGGAASNQPQHF. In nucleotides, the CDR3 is TGCGCCAGCAGCCTGGGGGGCGCGGCGAGCAATCAGCCCCAGCATTTT.

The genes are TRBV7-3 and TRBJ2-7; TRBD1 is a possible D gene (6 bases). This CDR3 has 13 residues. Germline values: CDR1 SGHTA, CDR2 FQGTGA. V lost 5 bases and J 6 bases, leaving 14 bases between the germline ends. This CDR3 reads CASSRPGVSEQYF. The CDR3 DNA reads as TGTGCCAGCAGCCGACCAGGGGTGAGCGAGCAGTACTTC.

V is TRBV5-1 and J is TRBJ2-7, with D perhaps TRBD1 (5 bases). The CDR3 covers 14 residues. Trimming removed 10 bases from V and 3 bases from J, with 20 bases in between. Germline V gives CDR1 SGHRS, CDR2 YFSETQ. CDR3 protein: CAPSTRTKDYEQYF. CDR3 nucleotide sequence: TGCGCCCCCAGCACGAGGACAAAGGACTACGAGCAGTACTTC.

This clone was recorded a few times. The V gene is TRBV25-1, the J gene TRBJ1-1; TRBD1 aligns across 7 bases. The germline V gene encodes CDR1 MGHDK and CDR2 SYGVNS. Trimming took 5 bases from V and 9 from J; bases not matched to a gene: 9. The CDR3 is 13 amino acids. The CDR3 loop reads CASSLAGTAQAFF. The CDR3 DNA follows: TGTGCCAGCAGTTTGGCCGGGACAGCACAAGCTTTCTTT.

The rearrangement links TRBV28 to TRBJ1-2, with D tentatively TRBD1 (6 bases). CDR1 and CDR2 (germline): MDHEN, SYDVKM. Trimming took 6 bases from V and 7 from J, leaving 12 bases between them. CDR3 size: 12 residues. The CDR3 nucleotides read TGTGCCAGCAGCCTTACAGGGACTGGCTACACCTTC. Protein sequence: CASSLTGTGYTF.

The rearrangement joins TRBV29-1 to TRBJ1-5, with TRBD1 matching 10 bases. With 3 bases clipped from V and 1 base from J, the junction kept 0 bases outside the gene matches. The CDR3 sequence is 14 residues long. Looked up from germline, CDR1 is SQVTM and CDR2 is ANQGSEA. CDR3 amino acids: CSVEDRGSNQPQHF. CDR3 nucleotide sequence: TGCAGCGTTGAGGACAGGGGGAGCAATCAGCCCCAGCATTTT. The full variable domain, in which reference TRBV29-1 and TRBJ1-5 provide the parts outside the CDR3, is SAVISQKPSRDICQRGTSLTIQCQVDSQVTMMFWYRQQPGQSLTLIATANQGSEATYESGFVIDKFPISRPNLTFSTLTVSNMSPEDSSIYLCSVEDRGSNQPQHFGDGTRLSIL.